Presented here are 9 T cell receptor beta chains from one specimen sequenced in a study of vaccination effects on CD4 cells after COVID-19. CD4+ T cell isolation took place after 10 days of culture. Data came from immunoSEQ multiplex PCR; TCRdb stores just in-frame clones and leaves some out. The sample yields about 70,000 clones, approximately 77% seen once. These TCRs are of unknown antigen specificity. The starting material was CD4+ T cells from PBMCs cultured without peptide, obtained before COVID-19 vaccination. Receptors were obtained from a human donor who received a COVID-19 vaccine.

The genes are TRBV24-1 and TRBJ2-7, with D maybe TRBD1 (6 bases). The CDR3 length is 12 residues. Trimming took off 6 bases at V and 9 bases at J, with 14 bases between the two ends. From germline, CDR1 is KGHDR and CDR2 SFDVKD. CDR3 DNA sequence: TGTGCCACCAGTTACCGGCCACAGGGGCAGTACGTC. This sequence encodes CATSYRPQGQYV.

This chain uses TRBV14 with TRBJ2-1; 9 positions match TRBD2. Germline V gives CDR1 SGHDN, CDR2 FVKESK. Germline trimming cut 6 bases from V and 7 bases from J; bases unmatched to any gene: 16. The CDR3 consists of 17 residues. CDR3 protein: CASSWFEGRGGMNEQFF. In DNA, the CDR3 is TGTGCCAGCAGTTGGTTTGAAGGGCGGGGGGGCATGAATGAGCAGTTCTTC.

This clone is a singleton in its sample. The chain has TRBV3-1 (or the pseudogene TRBV3-2) and TRBJ2-1, with D unresolved. This CDR3 region has 16 residues. Trimming left V 1 base short and J 2 bases short, with 12 bases between. Germline CDR1 is LGHDT and CDR2 is YNNKEL (reference sequence). The CDR3 DNA follows: TGTGCCAGCAGCCAAGGTCGTGTTGGGGCCTACAATGAGCAGTTCTTC. It specifies CASSQGRVGAYNEQFF.

The rearrangement uses TRBV2 and TRBJ2-3; D might be TRBD1 (5 bases). V lost 6 bases and J lost 4, with 14 bases in between. The CDR3 extends over 14 amino acids. Germline lookup yields CDR1 SNHLY and CDR2 FYNNEI. The CDR3 nucleotides are TGTGCCAGCAGCCGACAGTTACCCGCAGATACGCAGTATTTT. This sequence encodes CASSRQLPADTQYF.

This chain joins TRBV5-1 and TRBJ2-1; 9 bases line up with TRBD1. Trimming at V came to 4 bases and at J to 7 bases, leaving 12 bases not matched to a gene. The CDR3 loop spans 16 amino acids. Per germline, CDR1 SGHRS and CDR2 YFSETQ. The CDR3 protein is CASSRSGTGQDNEQFF. CDR3 coding DNA: TGCGCCAGCAGCCGCTCCGGGACAGGGCAGGATAATGAGCAGTTCTTC.

This clone was detected only a few times. This chain joins TRBV5-1 and TRBJ2-7, with TRBD1 matching over 8 bases. The CDR3 runs to 12 residues. The germline V gene encodes CDR1 SGHRS and CDR2 YFSETQ. V dropped 5 bases and J dropped 8; count of bases not matched to a gene: 6. CDR3 residues: CASRLDRGQQYV. Written as DNA, the CDR3 is TGCGCCAGCAGATTAGACAGGGGCCAGCAGTACGTC.

The V gene is TRBV5-1, the J gene TRBJ2-3; no definite D call. Germline V gene data show CDR1 as SGHRS and CDR2 as YFSETQ. The V and J ends lost 3 bases and 0 bases respectively, with 8 bases between them. The CDR3 has 14 residues. The CDR3 protein is CASSYQASTDTQYF. The CDR3 DNA reads as TGCGCCAGCAGCTATCAGGCGAGCACAGATACGCAGTATTTT.

This clone was picked up a small number of times. This chain joins TRBV2 and TRBJ2-3; TRBD2 matches 12 bases. The CDR3 totals 15 residues. V gave up 6 bases and J gave up 5 bases; unmatched junction bases: 6. Germline V gene data show CDR1 as SNHLY and CDR2 as FYNNEI. CDR3 nucleotides: TGTGCCAGCAGAAGGCGGACTAGCGGGAAAGATACGCAGTATTTT. As protein: CASRRRTSGKDTQYF.

The chain combines TRBV5-1 with TRBJ2-3; D is uncertain. Germline V lookup: CDR1 SGHRS, CDR2 YFSETQ. This CDR3 is 13 amino acids long. V was clipped by 2 bases and J by 1 base, with 5 bases between them. CDR3 loop: CASSFQGTDTQYF. DNA of the CDR3: TGCGCCAGCAGCTTCCAGGGCACAGATACGCAGTATTTT.